Listed here are 18 T cell receptor beta chains from one sample, sequenced in a study of blood T cell repertoires in COVID-19. Produced via immunoSEQ multiplex PCR; TCRdb's table is partial and in-frame only. The repertoire holds a few hundred thousand clones, with 80% to 95% as singletons. The sequenced sample consisted of PBMCs or T cells enriched from blood (not recorded which). The receptors were sampled from a woman in her thirties or forties who had been exposed to COVID-19.

This sequence joins TRBV19 and TRBJ2-1; 8 nucleotides match TRBD2. The V gene end was trimmed by 6 bases and the J gene end by 10 bases; junction bases not matched to a gene: 11. Germline loops: CDR1 LNHDA, CDR2 SQIVND (reference sequence). CDR3 length: 14 residues. In DNA, the CDR3 is TGTGCCAGTAGCGGGACTAGTTGGAGCCGGGAGCAGTTCTTC. This gives the protein CASSGTSWSREQFF.

This sequence joins TRBV4-1 and TRBJ2-1; TRBD2 is a possible D gene (6 bases). Per the germline V gene, CDR1 is MGHRA and CDR2 is YSYEKL. V lost 0 bases and J lost 6, with 18 bases in between. There are 17 residues in the CDR3. CDR3 residues: CASSQEAPSASANEQFF. CDR3 DNA: TGCGCCAGCAGCCAAGAGGCGCCTAGCGCGTCCGCCAATGAGCAGTTCTTC.

This clone has a handful of counts. The chain recombines TRBV5-5 with TRBJ1-6; TRBD1 matches at 7 bases. CDR3 size: 15 residues. V lost 0 bases, J lost 3 bases, and 0 bases stayed unmatched. Germline V CDR1 and CDR2: SGHKS, YYEKEE (reference sequence). The CDR3 region has the DNA TGTGCCAGCAGCTTGGGGACAGGCTATAATTCACCCCTCCACTTT. As protein: CASSLGTGYNSPLHF.

The sample holds a few counts of this clone. J is TRBJ1-5 and V is TRBV4-1; D is unresolved. Germline assignment: CDR1 MGHRA and CDR2 YSYEKL. CDR3 length equals 15 residues. Trimming shortened V by 1 base and J by 5 bases, and 12 bases separated the two germline ends. The CDR3 nucleotides read TGCGCCAGCAGCCAAGGGGAGGACGGTTATCAGCCCCAGCATTTT. The encoded protein is CASSQGEDGYQPQHF.

The rearrangement links TRBV5-4 to TRBJ2-4, with D possibly matching TRBD1 (5 bases). The CDR3 has 16 residues. The germline V and J ends were trimmed by 2 bases and 1 base, with 13 bases remaining between them. Germline loops: CDR1 SGHNT, CDR2 YYREEE (reference sequence). Here the CDR3 reads CASSFSGSIAKNIQYF. CDR3 DNA sequence: TGTGCCAGCAGCTTTTCAGGGTCTATTGCCAAAAACATTCAGTACTTC. The full variable domain, rest sourced from reference TRBV5-4 and TRBJ2-4, is ETGVTQSPTHLIKTRGQQVTLRCSSQSGHNTVSWYQQALGQGPQFIFQYYREEENGRGNFPPRFSGLQFPNYSSELNVNALELDDSALYLCASSFSGSIAKNIQYFGAGTRLSVL.

The V call is TRBV13, the J call TRBJ1-4; 11 positions agree with TRBD1. The CDR3 contains 16 residues. Germline CDR1 is PRHDT and CDR2 is FYEKMQ (reference sequence). V lost 5 bases and J lost 8; bases outside the gene matches: 10. The CDR3 DNA sequence: TGTGCCAGCAGCCCGGGGGGACAGGGGGTACAAGAAAAACTGTTTTTT. This translates into CASSPGGQGVQEKLFF.

The chain recombines TRBV10-2 with TRBJ1-1; 10 positions match TRBD1. From germline, CDR1 is WSHSY and CDR2 SAAADI. CDR3 length: 15 amino acids. The V segment lost 6 bases and the J segment 10 bases; nucleotides outside the gene matches: 14. The CDR3 loop is CASSPAPGQGYGAFF. CDR3 bases: TGCGCCAGCAGCCCCGCACCGGGACAGGGGTATGGAGCTTTCTTT.

J is TRBJ1-5 and V is TRBV19; D gene unclear. This CDR3 contains 13 residues. V was shortened by 6 bases and J by 0 bases, with 6 bases between the two germline ends. Germline CDR1 and CDR2: LNHDA and SQIVND (reference sequence). CDR3 in amino acids: CASRRDSNQPQHF. The CDR3 coding sequence is TGTGCCAGTAGGCGGGATAGCAATCAGCCCCAGCATTTT.

There are many counts of this clone. The chain is built from TRBV2 and TRBJ1-1, with D tentatively TRBD1 (6 bases). The germline V and J ends were trimmed by 2 bases and 1 base, with 11 bases remaining between them. The CDR3 runs to 15 residues. Per germline, CDR1 SNHLY and CDR2 FYNNEI. The CDR3 here is CASSERGGWNTEAFF. CDR3 sequence (DNA): TGTGCCAGCAGTGAACGCGGGGGCTGGAACACTGAAGCTTTCTTT.

The V and J genes are TRBV2 and TRBJ2-1; 7 positions match TRBD2. The CDR3 loop spans 16 amino acids. The junction had 11 bases not matched to a gene; V was cut back by 7 bases and J by 2 bases. Germline loops: CDR1 SNHLY, CDR2 FYNNEI. Here the CDR3 DNA reads TGTGCCAGCACCGCGGAGCGGGGAGGGACCTACAATGAGCAGTTCTTC. Amino acid sequence: CASTAERGGTYNEQFF.

The chain has TRBV7-8 and TRBJ2-7; D uncertain. Germline lookup yields CDR1 SGHVS and CDR2 FQNEAQ. The CDR3 has 14 residues. Trimming cost V 2 bases and J 3 bases, with 11 bases left between them. CDR3 in amino acids: CASSLMVTYYEQYF. As DNA, the CDR3 is TGTGCCAGCAGCTTAATGGTCACCTACTACGAGCAGTACTTC.

The rearrangement joins TRBV18 to TRBJ1-2, with TRBD1 identical over 12 bases. Germline CDR1 KGHSH, CDR2 LQKENI. V trimming: 1 base; J trimming: 4 bases; junction bases outside the gene matches: 7. This CDR3 spans 17 amino acids. This CDR3 is CASSPRIGTGGSYGYTF. The CDR3 region has the DNA TGTGCCAGCTCACCACGGATAGGGACAGGGGGCAGCTATGGCTACACCTTC.

V gene TRBV29-1 combines with J gene TRBJ1-1; D call uncertain. This CDR3 spans 11 amino acids. The germline V gene encodes CDR1 SQVTM and CDR2 ANQGSEA. The V and J ends lost 3 bases and 1 base respectively, with 3 bases between them. This CDR3 is CSVDRNTEAFF. The CDR3 DNA follows: TGCAGCGTTGACAGGAACACTGAAGCTTTCTTT.

This chain connects TRBV5-4 to TRBJ1-1; weak D call: TRBD1 (5 bases). V was trimmed by 7 bases and J by 0 bases, leaving 13 bases between them. Germline CDR1 is SGHNT and CDR2 is YYREEE (reference sequence). This CDR3 has 14 residues. CDR3 nucleotide sequence: TGTGCCAGCGCCTTAGACAGAATGAACACTGAAGCTTTCTTT. Its protein product is CASALDRMNTEAFF.

The chain carries TRBV28 and TRBJ2-1, with 8 bases that match TRBD1. V was pared by 5 bases and J by 11 bases, with 14 bases of the junction left unmatched. CDR1 is MDHEN and CDR2 is SYDVKM in the germline V gene. This CDR3 comprises 15 residues. The CDR3 region is CASSPTGTGLNQQFF. Written as DNA, the CDR3 is TGTGCCAGCAGTCCTACCGGGACAGGCCTTAATCAGCAGTTCTTC.

This clone was found a few times. The V gene is TRBV18, the J gene TRBJ1-2; TRBD1 is a possible D gene (6 bases). Germline loops: CDR1 KGHSH, CDR2 LQKENI. V lost 2 bases, J lost 2 bases, and 15 bases lay in between. The CDR3 loop spans 16 amino acids. The DNA for the CDR3 is TGTGCCAGCTCACCAAATAAGAACAGGGCGAACTATGGCTACACCTTC. It specifies CASSPNKNRANYGYTF. Drawing the rest from reference TRBV18 and TRBJ1-2, the complete variable domain is NAGVMQNPRHLVRRRGQEARLRCSPMKGHSHVYWYRQLPEEGLKFMVYLQKENIIDESGMPKERFSAEFPKEGPSILRIQQVVRGDSAAYFCASSPNKNRANYGYTFGSGTRLTVV.

J is TRBJ1-3 and V is TRBV16; the D gene is possibly TRBD1 (5 bases). V was cut by 4 bases and J by 8 bases, with 36 bases left in between. CDR3 size: 21 residues. The germline CDR1 and CDR2 sequences are KGHSY and FQNENV. The CDR3 region is CASSPTLWRSEEQGVGHTIYF. CDR3 coding DNA: TGTGCCAGCAGCCCGACACTCTGGCGATCCGAGGAGCAGGGCGTTGGGCACACCATATATTTT.

The genes are TRBV7-6 and TRBJ2-2, with TRBD2 matching 15 bases. V lost 1 base, J lost 6 bases, and 9 bases stayed unmatched. CDR1 is SGHVS and CDR2 is FNYEAQ in the germline V gene. The CDR3 covers 19 residues. CDR3 residues: CASSLESGLAGGFAGELFF. As DNA, the CDR3 is TGTGCCAGCAGCTTAGAGAGTGGACTAGCGGGGGGGTTCGCCGGGGAGCTGTTTTTT.